The rows below give T cell receptor beta chains drawn from one sample of a study of T-cell reconstitution after alpha-beta-depleted transplantation in children. TCRdb processed the PCR reads anew with MiXCR; each CDR3 protein has one entry. Among about a million distinct CDR3 sequences listed, roughly 29% were seen once. Sequenced here: PBMCs, mostly from graft donor cells, sampled 360 days after TCRalphabeta/CD19-depleted stem cell transplant. The receptors shown here come from a boy under two years old who had a stem cell transplant for SCID, so the T cells may come from the graft donor. CDR3s include the opening cysteine and the closing phenylalanine or tryptophan. A D gene is named only where the DNA matches it firmly. Where a row states a size, it is once, few, many or the class of an expanded clone; other rows omit it.

J gene	D gene	V gene	clone size	CDR3 protein	CDR3 DNA
TRBJ2-3	TRBD2	TRBV28	few	CASSLGSSGPDTQYF	TGTGCCAGCAGTTTAGGTTCTAGCGGGCCAGATACGCAGTATTTT
TRBJ2-4	TRBD1	TRBV4-1	.	CASSRATGYGAKNIQYF	TGCGCCAGCAGCCGCGCGACAGGGTATGGGGCCAAAAACATTCAGTACTTC
TRBJ2-2	.	TRBV21-1	.	CASSKSGTGELFF	TGTGCCAGCAGCAAATCGGGCACCGGGGAGCTGTTTTTT
TRBJ1-1	.	TRBV5-1	.	CASSLAGRAGEAFF	TGCGCCAGCAGCTTGGCTGGCAGGGCGGGTGAAGCTTTCTTT
TRBJ2-2	.	TRBV5-5	few	CASSLEIGPGAVGELFF	TGTGCCAGCAGCTTGGAAATCGGGCCGGGGGCCGTCGGGGAGCTGTTTTTT
TRBJ2-5	.	TRBV15	few	CATSRDQDRDFETQYF	TGTGCCACCAGCAGAGATCAAGACAGGGACTTTGAGACCCAGTACTTC
TRBJ1-6	TRBD1	TRBV6-2/TRBV6-3	.	CASGRDRNSPLHF	TGTGCCAGTGGGAGGGACAGGAATTCACCCCTCCACTTT
TRBJ2-5	.	TRBV12-3/TRBV12-4	.	CASRAGAGETQYF	TGTGCCAGCCGAGCAGGCGCCGGGGAGACCCAGTACTTC
TRBJ1-4	TRBD1	TRBV12-3/TRBV12-4	.	CASSAQGAREKLFF	TGTGCCAGCAGTGCCCAGGGGGCGCGGGAAAAACTGTTTTTT
TRBJ2-5	.	TRBV3-1	.	CASSRQQGRETQYF	TGTGCCAGCAGCCGCCAACAGGGAAGGGAGACCCAGTACTTC
TRBJ1-1	.	TRBV19	few	CASSIGKGVNTEAFF	TGTGCCAGTAGTATAGGGAAGGGAGTGAACACTGAAGCTTTCTTT